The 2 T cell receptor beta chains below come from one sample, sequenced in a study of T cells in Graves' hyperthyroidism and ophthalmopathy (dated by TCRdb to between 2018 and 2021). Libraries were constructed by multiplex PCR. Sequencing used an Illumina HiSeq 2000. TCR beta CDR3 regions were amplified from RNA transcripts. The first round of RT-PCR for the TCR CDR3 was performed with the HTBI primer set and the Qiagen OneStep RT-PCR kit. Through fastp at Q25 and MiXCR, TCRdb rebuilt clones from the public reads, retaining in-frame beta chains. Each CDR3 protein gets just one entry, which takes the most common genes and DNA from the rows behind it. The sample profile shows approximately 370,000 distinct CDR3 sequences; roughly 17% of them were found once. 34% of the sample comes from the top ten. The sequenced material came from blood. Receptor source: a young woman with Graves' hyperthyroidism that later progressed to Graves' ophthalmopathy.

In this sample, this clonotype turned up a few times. CDR3 nucleotides: TGCGCCAGCAGCCACCCAGGACGTGAAGGGCGTAATTCACCCCTCCACTTT. Translated, it gives CASSHPGREGRNSPLHF. V is TRBV4-1 and J is TRBJ1-6; D gene unclear. The CDR3 length is 17 residues. V lost 3 bases and J lost 6, with 18 bases in between. CDR1 MGHRA and CDR2 YSYEKL come from the germline V gene.

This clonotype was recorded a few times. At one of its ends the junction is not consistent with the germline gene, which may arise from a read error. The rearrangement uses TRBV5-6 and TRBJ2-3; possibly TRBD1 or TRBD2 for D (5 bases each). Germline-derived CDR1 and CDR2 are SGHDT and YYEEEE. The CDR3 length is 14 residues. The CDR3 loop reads CARSWDGGTDTQYF. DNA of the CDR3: TGTGCCCGCAGCTGGGACGGAGGCACAGATACGCAGTATTTT.